This passage covers 4 T cell receptor beta chains from one sample sequenced in a study of T cell responses to AZD1222 COVID-19 vaccine. Measured with immunoSEQ multiplex PCR; TCRdb has only the in-frame clones, and not every one. This sample has approximately 110,000 clones; around 90% occur once, and the top ten carry 9.5% to 15%. Sequencing used peripheral blood, obtained on day 0 of MenACWY control vaccination. The source is an adult in good health.

The chain is built from TRBV5-1 and TRBJ1-1; TRBD1 matches at 8 bases. The ends lost 4 bases at V and 5 bases at J; junction bases unmatched: 4. The CDR3 sequence is 13 residues long. CDR1 and CDR2 (germline): SGHRS, YFSETQ. Here the CDR3 DNA reads TGCGCCAGCAGCGTAACAGGGGGGACTGAAGCTTTCTTT. Its translation is CASSVTGGTEAFF. The entire variable domain, with the rest obtained from reference TRBV5-1 and TRBJ1-1, is as follows: KAGVTQTPRYLIKTRGQQVTLSCSPISGHRSVSWYQQTPGQGLQFLFEYFSETQRNKGNFPGRFSGRQFSNSRSEMNVSTLELGDSALYLCASSVTGGTEAFFGQGTRLTVV.

This clone has just one count. J is TRBJ2-5 and V is TRBV6-1; the D is unclear. The germline V gene encodes CDR1 MNHNS and CDR2 SASEGT. This CDR3 region has 14 residues. V was shortened by 1 base and J by 7 bases, with 13 bases between the two germline ends. CDR3 nucleotides: TGTGCCAGCAGTGAAGTTGGTAGCTTGGGGACCCAGTACTTC. It is translated as CASSEVGSLGTQYF.

This clone was seen ten or more times. This sequence joins TRBV11-3 and TRBJ2-1; a weak D match, TRBD2 (7 bases). Deletions cut 5 bases from V and 8 bases from J, with 22 bases between. This CDR3 comprises 16 residues. Germline V gives CDR1 SGHNT, CDR2 YENEEA. The CDR3 sequence is CASSPDGRGGIDEQFF. The CDR3 region has the DNA TGTGCCAGCAGCCCTGACGGTAGGGGGGGAATAGATGAGCAGTTCTTC.

The V and J genes are TRBV28 and TRBJ1-5; D is unclear. CDR3 length: 15 residues. V lost 3 bases to trimming and J lost 4 bases, with 13 bases between them. CDR1 is MDHEN and CDR2 is SYDVKM in the germline V gene. The chain's CDR3 is CASSFLEVWNQPQHF. CDR3 sequence (DNA): TGTGCCAGCAGTTTTTTAGAGGTATGGAATCAGCCCCAGCATTTT.